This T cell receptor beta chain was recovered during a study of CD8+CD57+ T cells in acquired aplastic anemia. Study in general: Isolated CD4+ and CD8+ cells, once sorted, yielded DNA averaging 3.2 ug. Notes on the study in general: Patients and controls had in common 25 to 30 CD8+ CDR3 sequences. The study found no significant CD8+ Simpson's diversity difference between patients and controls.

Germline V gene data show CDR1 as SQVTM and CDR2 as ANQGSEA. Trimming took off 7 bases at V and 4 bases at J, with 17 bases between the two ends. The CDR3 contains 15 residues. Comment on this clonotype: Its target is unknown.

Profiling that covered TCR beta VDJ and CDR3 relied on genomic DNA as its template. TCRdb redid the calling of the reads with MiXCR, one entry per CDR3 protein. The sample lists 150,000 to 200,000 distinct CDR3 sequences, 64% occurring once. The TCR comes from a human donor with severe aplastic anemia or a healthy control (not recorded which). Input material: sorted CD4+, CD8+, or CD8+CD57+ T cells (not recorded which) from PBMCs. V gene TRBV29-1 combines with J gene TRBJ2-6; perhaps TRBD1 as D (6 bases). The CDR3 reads CSAVGGGPGANVLTF. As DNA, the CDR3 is TGCAGCGCCGTCGGTGGGGGCCCCGGGGCCAACGTCCTGACTTTC.